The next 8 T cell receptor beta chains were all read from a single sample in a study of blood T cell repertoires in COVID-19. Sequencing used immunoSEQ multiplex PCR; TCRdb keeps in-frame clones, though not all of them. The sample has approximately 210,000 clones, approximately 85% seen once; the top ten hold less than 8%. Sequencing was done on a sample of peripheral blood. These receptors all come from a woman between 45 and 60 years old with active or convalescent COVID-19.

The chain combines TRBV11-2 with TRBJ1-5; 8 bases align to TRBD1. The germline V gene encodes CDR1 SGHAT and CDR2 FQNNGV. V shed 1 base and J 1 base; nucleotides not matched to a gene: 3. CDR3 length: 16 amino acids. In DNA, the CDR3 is TGTGCCAGCAGCTTAGGACAGGGGACGAGCAATCAGCCCCAGCATTTT. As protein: CASSLGQGTSNQPQHF.

CDR3 amino acids: CASSTPLPSGANVLTF. The CDR3 DNA follows: TGTGCCAGTAGTACCCCCCTTCCCTCTGGGGCCAACGTCCTGACTTTC. The genes are TRBV19 and TRBJ2-6; D call uncertain. In germline, CDR1 is LNHDA, CDR2 SQIVND (reference sequence). The V end lost 4 bases, the J end lost 0 bases, and 10 bases lay between the germline ends. This CDR3 has 16 residues.

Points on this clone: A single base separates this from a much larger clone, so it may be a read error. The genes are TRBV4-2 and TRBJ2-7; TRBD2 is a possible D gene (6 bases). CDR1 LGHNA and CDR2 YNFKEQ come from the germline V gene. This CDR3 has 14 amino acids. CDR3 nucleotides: TGTGCCAGCGGCCAAGATCTGGGGGGCTACGAGCAGTACTTC. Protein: CASGQDLGGYEQYF.

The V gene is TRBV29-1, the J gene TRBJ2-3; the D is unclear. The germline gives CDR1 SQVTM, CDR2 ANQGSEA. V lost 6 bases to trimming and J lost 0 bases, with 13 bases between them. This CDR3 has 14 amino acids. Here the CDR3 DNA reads TGCAGCGTGGGTGGGCAGTCTAGCACAGATACGCAGTATTTT. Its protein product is CSVGGQSSTDTQYF.

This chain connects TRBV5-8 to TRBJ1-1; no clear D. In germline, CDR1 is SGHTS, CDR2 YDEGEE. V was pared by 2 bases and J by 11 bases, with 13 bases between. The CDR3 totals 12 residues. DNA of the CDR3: TGTGCCAGCAGCTTACGAACTTCAACGGCTTTCTTT. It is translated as CASSLRTSTAFF.

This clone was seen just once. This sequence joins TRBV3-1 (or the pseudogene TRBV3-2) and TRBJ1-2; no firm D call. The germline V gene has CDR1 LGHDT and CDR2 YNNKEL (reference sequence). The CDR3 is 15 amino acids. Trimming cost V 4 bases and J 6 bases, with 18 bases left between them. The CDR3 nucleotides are TGTGCCAGCAGCCTTAGAGAGGGAGGGATGGATGGCTACACCTTC. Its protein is CASSLREGGMDGYTF.

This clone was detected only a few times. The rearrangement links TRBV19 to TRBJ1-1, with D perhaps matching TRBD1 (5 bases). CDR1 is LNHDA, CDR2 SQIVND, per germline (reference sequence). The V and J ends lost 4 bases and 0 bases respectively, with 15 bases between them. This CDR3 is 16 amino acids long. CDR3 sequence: CASSTRQTVMNTEAFF. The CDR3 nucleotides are TGTGCCAGTAGTACCCGACAGACTGTGATGAACACTGAAGCTTTCTTT.

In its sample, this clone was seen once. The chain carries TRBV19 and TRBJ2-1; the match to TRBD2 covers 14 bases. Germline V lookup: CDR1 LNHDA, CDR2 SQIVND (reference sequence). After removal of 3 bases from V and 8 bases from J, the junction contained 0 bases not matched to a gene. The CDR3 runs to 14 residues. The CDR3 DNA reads TGTGCCAGTAGTATGACTAGCGGGAGGGATGAGCAGTTCTTC. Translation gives CASSMTSGRDEQFF.